The 30 T cell receptor beta chains below come from one sample, sequenced in a study of naive and memory T cell subsets. The beta constant-region primer was an equimolar mix of two oligonucleotides covering TRBC1 and TRBC2. Nested alpha and beta constant-region primers with the SP2 primer drove four PCR rounds on ligated cDNA. TCRdb called the UMI-ligation and nested PCR reads again in MiXCR, with one record for every CDR3 protein. The data contain 20,000 to 25,000 distinct CDR3 sequences, around 9% of them seen just once; the ten biggest clones take up over 20%. Sequenced input: central memory CD8+ T cells from blood. Receptors originate from a human donor in good health.

This clonotype is judged medium-sized. For the CDR3, the DNA is TGTGCCAGCAGCCTCCCTCTGGGACAGCGATACGAGCAGTACTTC. Translation gives CASSLPLGQRYEQYF. This chain links TRBV7-9 with TRBJ2-7; 7 bases match TRBD1. This CDR3 comprises 15 residues. Germline-derived CDR1 and CDR2 are SEHNR and FQNEAQ (reference sequence). V shed 5 bases and J 4 bases; nucleotides not matched to a gene: 11.

This clonotype has at least ten counts. The chain uses TRBV9 and TRBJ2-7; D may be TRBD2 (5 bases). The V and J ends lost 4 bases and 2 bases respectively, with 10 bases between them. From germline, CDR1 is SGDLS and CDR2 YYNGEE. The CDR3 has 13 residues. The CDR3 bases are TGTGCCAGCAGCACGGACTCGCCCTACGAGCAGTACTTC. It translates to CASSTDSPYEQYF.

This clonotype was counted at least ten times. The chain carries TRBV24-1 and TRBJ1-2, with TRBD1 matching over 8 bases. This CDR3 comprises 13 residues. The J segment lost 0 bases and the V segment lost 8 bases, leaving 1 base of the junction unmatched. CDR1 and CDR2 (germline): KGHDR, SFDVKD. This CDR3 is CATNRGTNYGYTF. The CDR3 region has the DNA TGTGCCACCAACAGGGGGACTAACTATGGCTACACCTTC.

This clonotype was picked up a small number of times. The gene calls are TRBV11-2 and TRBJ2-7; 9 nucleotides agree with TRBD1. The V gene end was trimmed by 4 bases and the J gene end by 6 bases; junction bases not matched to a gene: 10. The length of the CDR3 is 15 residues. Germline lookup yields CDR1 SGHAT and CDR2 FQNNGV. DNA for the CDR3: TGTGCCAGCAGCTATCTCGGGACAGGGAAGAGCGAGCAGTACTTC. It codes for CASSYLGTGKSEQYF.

By share of the sample, this clonotype is medium-sized. The V gene is TRBV6-6, the J gene TRBJ1-5, with a tentative D call TRBD1 (5 bases). CDR1 and CDR2 (germline): MNHNY, SVGAGI (reference sequence). This CDR3 comprises 16 residues. Trimming left V 0 bases short and J 1 base short, with 10 bases between. The CDR3 loop is CASSYSREGSNQPQHF. The DNA for the CDR3 is TGTGCCAGCAGTTACTCCAGGGAGGGGAGCAATCAGCCCCAGCATTTT.

The gene calls are TRBV6-5 and TRBJ2-6, with D unresolved. From germline, CDR1 is MNHEY and CDR2 SVGAGI. This CDR3 has 16 amino acids. Trimming removed 0 bases at V and 0 bases at J, with 6 bases between. CDR3 coding DNA: TGTGCCAGCAGTTACTCCCCCGGCTCTGGGGCCAACGTCCTGACTTTC. This translates into CASSYSPGSGANVLTF.

This clonotype was recorded many times. V gene TRBV10-3 combines with J gene TRBJ1-3; 7 nucleotides line up with TRBD1. Germline trimming cut 0 bases from V and 4 bases from J; bases unmatched to any gene: 9. CDR1 is ENHRY, CDR2 SYGVKD, per germline. The CDR3 loop spans 17 amino acids. The CDR3 reads CAISESTEGALGNTIYF. In nucleotides, the CDR3 is TGTGCCATCAGTGAGTCGACGGAGGGGGCGCTGGGAAACACCATATATTTT.

This clonotype rates as medium-sized. The rearrangement links TRBV7-9 to TRBJ1-4, with a possible D match to TRBD1 (5 bases). Looked up from germline, CDR1 is SEHNR and CDR2 is FQNEAQ (reference sequence). V lost 5 bases to trimming and J lost 11 bases, with 15 bases between them. The length of the CDR3 is 13 residues. CDR3 nucleotides: TGTGCCAGCAGCGGGGACTCGGGCGCGAAACTGTTTTTT. Amino acid sequence: CASSGDSGAKLFF.

The V gene is TRBV7-9, the J gene TRBJ1-4; no clear D. The germline V gene has CDR1 SEHNR and CDR2 FQNEAQ (reference sequence). The ends were cut back, 6 bases at V and 4 bases at J, with 6 bases in the middle. This CDR3 comprises 12 residues. The CDR3 sequence: CASRADNEKLFF. CDR3 coding DNA: TGTGCCAGCAGAGCCGATAATGAAAAACTGTTTTTT. Complete variable domain (other parts from reference TRBV7-9 and TRBJ1-4): DTGVSQNPRHKITKRGQNVTFRCDPISEHNRLYWYRQTLGQGPEFLTYFQNEAQLEKSRLLSDRFSAERPKGSFSTLEIQRTEQGDSAMYLCASRADNEKLFFGSGTQLSVL.

This rearrangement joins TRBV10-3 to TRBJ2-3; no definite D call. Germline assignment: CDR1 ENHRY and CDR2 SYGVKD. This CDR3 is built from 16 residues. Between the trimmed V and J ends, which lost 0 bases and 1 base, there was a span of 11 bases. Here the CDR3 DNA reads TGTGCCATCAGTGAGTCGTACCATCTAGGCACAGATACGCAGTATTTT. Encoded protein: CAISESYHLGTDTQYF.

Of note for this clonotype: At one of its ends the junction is not consistent with the germline gene, which may arise from a read error. CDR3 in DNA: TGTGCCGGCAGCTTATGGACGGGAGGGTACTACGTCCCATTGGGCAATGAGCAGTTCTTC. It encodes CAGSLWTGGYYVPLGNEQFF. The chain joins TRBV13 to TRBJ2-1; TRBD2 matches at 8 bases. CDR1 is PRHDT, CDR2 FYEKMQ, per germline (reference sequence). The CDR3 consists of 20 residues.

This clonotype was seen ten or more times. The junction and the germline gene differ at one end; a read error may be behind it. The V and J genes are TRBV6-5 and TRBJ2-5; D is unresolved. The CDR3 has 11 residues. Germline V gene data show CDR1 as MNHEY and CDR2 as SVGAGI. Written as DNA, the CDR3 is TGTGCCAGCAGTTACCAGGAGACCCAGTACTTC. Protein: CASSYQETQYF.

This chain uses TRBV6-1 with TRBJ1-5; D possibly corresponds to TRBD1 (6 bases). Germline CDR1 reads MNHNS; CDR2 reads SASEGT. This CDR3 is built from 15 residues. Trimming removed 2 bases at V and 7 bases at J, with 15 bases between. The CDR3 reads CASSELGGGMQPQHF. DNA of the CDR3: TGTGCCAGCAGTGAACTGGGGGGCGGAATGCAGCCCCAGCATTTT.

The chain uses TRBV5-5 and TRBJ1-1, with D unclear. CDR1 is SGHKS and CDR2 is YYEKEE in the germline V gene (reference sequence). The CDR3 contains 12 residues. Trimming pared 0 bases from V and 3 bases from J, leaving 3 bases between. The CDR3 protein is CASSLGYTEAFF. The CDR3 DNA is TGTGCCAGCAGCTTGGGGTACACTGAAGCTTTCTTT.

The rearrangement links TRBV7-8 to TRBJ2-1; D possibly corresponds to TRBD2 (7 bases). Germline CDR1 is SGHVS and CDR2 is FQNEAQ. Trimming pared 5 bases from V and 5 bases from J, leaving 13 bases between. This CDR3 contains 14 residues. Written as DNA, the CDR3 is TGTGCCAGCAGCCAAGGGGGACTACACAATGAGCAGTTCTTC. This translates into CASSQGGLHNEQFF.

This clonotype was seen many times. The V gene is TRBV11-2, the J gene TRBJ1-1; 10 bases agree with TRBD1. Germline loops: CDR1 SGHAT, CDR2 FQNNGV. V trimming: 2 bases; J trimming: 7 bases; junction bases outside the gene matches: 7. The CDR3 runs 15 residues. CDR3 in DNA: TGTGCCAGCAGCTTAACGACAGGGGGCCAGGATGAAGCTTTCTTT. Protein sequence: CASSLTTGGQDEAFF.

The table lists this clonotype with a few counts. V and J are TRBV28 and TRBJ2-5, with D possibly TRBD2 on 6 matching bases. The CDR3 totals 14 residues. V was clipped by 4 bases and J by 5 bases, with 14 bases between them. Germline values: CDR1 MDHEN, CDR2 SYDVKM. The CDR3 DNA reads TGTGCCAGCAGTTATGTGGAGGGGAGGGAGACCCAGTACTTC. Encoded protein: CASSYVEGRETQYF.

Ten or more counts support this clonotype. The V and J genes are TRBV25-1 and TRBJ1-2; D possibly corresponds to TRBD1 (5 bases). The germline gives CDR1 MGHDK, CDR2 SYGVNS. V dropped 5 bases and J dropped 0 bases, with 13 bases sitting between them. The CDR3 has 15 residues. The CDR3 here is CASSQVGGANYGYTF. CDR3 sequence (DNA): TGTGCCAGCAGTCAGGTCGGGGGAGCTAACTATGGCTACACCTTC.

As concerns this clonotype: Germline is not matched at one junction end, which may reflect a read error. The chain employs TRBV6-1 and TRBJ2-2, with 11 bases lining up with TRBD1. CDR1 is MNHNS and CDR2 is SASEGT in the germline V gene. The CDR3 contains 15 residues. CDR3 nucleotides: TGTGCCAGCACCTCGGGACAGGGGGACACCGGGAAGCTGTTTTTT. Amino acid sequence: CASTSGQGDTGKLFF.

This clonotype was seen a handful of times. The chain joins TRBV29-1 to TRBJ2-1, with TRBD2 matching over 12 bases. Trimming took 6 bases from V and 7 from J; bases not matched to a gene: 7. Germline V gives CDR1 SQVTM, CDR2 ANQGSEA. The CDR3 contains 14 residues. CDR3 residues: CSVVGGTSGNEQFF. CDR3 bases: TGCAGCGTCGTGGGTGGGACTAGCGGGAATGAGCAGTTCTTC.

This clonotype showed up just a few times. The J gene is TRBJ1-3, the V gene TRBV28, with TRBD1 matching 7 bases. Trimming removed 5 bases from V and 4 bases from J; junction bases left unmatched: 14. The CDR3 is 17 amino acids. Germline assignment: CDR1 MDHEN and CDR2 SYDVKM. The DNA of the CDR3 is TGTGCCAGCAGTCCGTACTACGACAGGGAAATAGGAAACACCATATATTTT. This translates into CASSPYYDREIGNTIYF.

A few counts support this clonotype. J is TRBJ2-3 and V is TRBV10-2; no clear D gene. Germline V gene data show CDR1 as WSHSY and CDR2 as SAAADI. The V end was cut by 2 bases, the J end by 2 bases, with 11 bases between. The CDR3 sequence is 15 residues long. CDR3 residues: CASSEQEPFTDTQYF. DNA of the CDR3: TGCGCCAGCAGTGAGCAGGAACCTTTCACAGATACGCAGTATTTT.

This sequence joins TRBV19 and TRBJ1-1, with D unresolved. The CDR3 length is 13 residues. Trimming took 5 bases from V and 1 from J, leaving 8 bases between them. The germline gives CDR1 LNHDA, CDR2 SQIVND (reference sequence). The DNA of the CDR3 is TGTGCCAGTAGTGCGTACGGGAACACTGAAGCTTTCTTT. As protein: CASSAYGNTEAFF.

This rearrangement joins TRBV7-2 to TRBJ1-1; possible D gene TRBD1, 6 bases. Trimming cost V 2 bases and J 3 bases, with 16 bases left between them. CDR1 and CDR2 (germline): SGHTA, FQGNSA. The CDR3 is 16 residues long. This CDR3 reads CASSLWGAGWYTEAFF. The DNA of the CDR3 is TGTGCCAGCAGCTTATGGGGGGCAGGGTGGTACACTGAAGCTTTCTTT.

This clonotype was counted many times. CDR3 in amino acids: CASSVMTGTNEKLFF. For the CDR3, the DNA is TGTGCCAGCAGTGTAATGACAGGGACGAATGAAAAACTGTTTTTT. The V call is TRBV6-1, the J call TRBJ1-4; 7 positions agree with TRBD1. The CDR3 covers 15 residues. Germline V gene sequence: CDR1 MNHNS, CDR2 SASEGT. The junction had 7 bases not matched to a gene; V was cut back by 4 bases and J by 5 bases.

In its sample, this clonotype was seen a few times. The rearrangement links TRBV5-4 to TRBJ2-7, with 7 bases that match TRBD1. Germline lookup yields CDR1 SGHNT and CDR2 YYREEE (reference sequence). The CDR3 spans 11 residues. After removal of 9 bases from V and 9 bases from J, the junction contained 9 bases not matched to a gene. The CDR3 DNA reads TGTGCCATACGGACAGGAAGAGGGCAGTACTTC. This gives the protein CAIRTGRGQYF.

The chain uses TRBV6-2 or TRBV6-3 and TRBJ2-1; D could derive from TRBD1 or TRBD2 (6 bases each). Germline CDR1 reads MNHEY; CDR2 reads SVGEGT. This CDR3 has 12 amino acids. With 4 bases removed from V and 13 bases from J, the gap between germline ends came to 14 bases. This chain's CDR3 is CASSSGAYNQFF. Written as DNA, the CDR3 is TGTGCCAGCAGTTCGGGGGCCTACAACCAGTTCTTC.

This clonotype was recorded many times. This rearrangement joins TRBV4-3 to TRBJ2-1; D uncertain. CDR1 is LGHNA, CDR2 YSLEER, per germline. V was pared by 0 bases and J by 2 bases, with 8 bases between. This CDR3 has 15 amino acids. The CDR3, as DNA: TGCGCCAGCAGCCAAGATTTGAGCGCCTACAATGAGCAGTTCTTC. It specifies CASSQDLSAYNEQFF.

This clonotype was recorded at least ten times. The chain links TRBV6-2 or TRBV6-3 to TRBJ2-1; D is undetermined. Trimming shortened V by 4 bases and J by 7 bases, and 11 bases separated the two germline ends. Germline V CDR1 and CDR2: MNHEY, SVGEGT. The CDR3 has 13 amino acids. The CDR3 reads CASSLPGGNEQFF. The CDR3 DNA is TGTGCCAGCAGTTTACCCGGCGGAAATGAGCAGTTCTTC.

This clonotype was recorded at least ten times. CDR3 in amino acids: CASSRLAGPSYNEQFF. CDR3 bases: TGTGCCAGCAGTCGACTAGCGGGACCTTCCTACAATGAGCAGTTCTTC. This chain joins TRBV3-1 and TRBJ2-1, with 11 nucleotides matching TRBD2. The V gene end was trimmed by 6 bases and the J gene end by 1 base; junction bases not matched to a gene: 5. Germline loops: CDR1 LGHDT, CDR2 YNNKEL (reference sequence). This CDR3 region has 16 residues.